What follows is one T cell receptor (beta chain) and its context. Its target antigen remains unknown. Per-base qualities were not stored, and no clone one base away is much larger. The sample originates from a study of technical replicates of blood from several donors (dated by TCRdb to 2015 to 2018). Libraries were prepared through the immunoSEQ multiplex PCR assay. TCRdb retrieved this table from immuneACCESS and kept in-frame rearrangements only. Not all clones are present; in checked studies, unresolved V genes account for under half, and no reason is known for the remainder. This sample comprises about 76,000 clones, 80% to 90% of them detected only once. In total, the top ten clones hold around 5% of the sample. The material sequenced was PBMCs. The TCR comes from a human donor in good health. Some clones in this sample may be carry-over from other donors' samples.

The CDR3 reads as follows: CASSQDFQGRNTIYF. The DNA sequence is as follows: TGCGCCAGCAGCCAAGATTTTCAGGGGCGAAACACCATATATTTT. This receptor chain uses TRBV4-1 and TRBJ1-3; TRBD1 is perhaps the D gene, given 6 matching bases. From the cysteine up to the phenylalanine, the CDR3 has a length of 15 residues. The sequence is cut down to CDR3 DNA, 45 bases in frame from base 1. The germline V gene encodes CDR1 MGHRA and CDR2 YSYEKL. A distance of 11 bases separates the germline ends of V and J, which lose 0 bases and 5 bases respectively.